The T cell receptor (beta chain) under discussion was sequenced for a study of T cells after yellow fever vaccination. Whole-study results and caveats: FACS-sorted repertoires might harbor abundant contaminating clonotypes from the bulk population. The CD4 compartment and the CD8 compartment contained a small share of clonotypes in common.

TCRdb fed the 5' RACE reads into MiXCR, producing one record per CDR3 protein. The table lists just under 600,000 distinct CDR3 sequences, roughly 13% of them singletons. This clonotype was found a few times. Its antigen remains unidentified. After removal of 3 bases from V and 7 bases from J, the junction contained 6 bases not matched to a gene. The length of the CDR3 is 15 residues. Germline CDR1 MNHEY, CDR2 SMNVEV (reference sequence). Sequencing used PBMCs, obtained on the day of the yellow fever booster vaccination. This TCR derives from a man aged 30-40 years who received the YFV17D yellow fever vaccine. The chain uses TRBV27 and TRBJ2-2; 9 positions agree with TRBD1. CDR3 sequence (DNA): TGTGCCAGCAGTTTCCGGGACAGGGCTGTCGGGGAGCTGTTTTTT. Translating it yields CASSFRDRAVGELFF.